This T cell receptor (beta chain) was captured by sequencing in a study of cytomegalovirus exposure and HLA in healthy donors. Study-level results: Later analysis associated a missense DCLRE1C variant with TCR beta V- and J-gene trimming. Cytomegalovirus association was listed for approximately 150 TCR beta chains. As a later analysis showed, several of the most significant clusters appeared to be linked to common viral pathogens.

Points on this clone: The antigen remains undetermined.

Primers: 60 Vbeta forward and 13 Jbeta reverse. Sequencing used immunoSEQ multiplex PCR; TCRdb keeps in-frame clones, though not all of them. The table shows approximately 140,000 clones, with less than 85% occurring only once. The CDR3 length is 18 residues. After removal of 0 bases from V and 5 bases from J, the junction contained 10 bases not matched to a gene. The germline V gene encodes CDR1 MGHRA and CDR2 YSYEKL. V usage is TRBV4-1 and J usage is TRBJ2-3, with 11 nucleotides matching TRBD2. The clonotype originates from a man aged 40-49 years in good health and CMV-seropositive. Sequenced: PBMCs. CDR3 residues: CASSQDGTSGTRGDTQYF. CDR3 bases: TGCGCCAGCAGCCAAGATGGGACTAGCGGAACCCGGGGAGATACGCAGTATTTT.